This T cell receptor beta chain is from a study of cytomegalovirus exposure and HLA in healthy donors. Across the whole study: An earlier analysis identified more than 95 million unique TCR beta sequences in approximately 190 million T cells. Unique TCRs from HLA-typed donors, around 79 million of them, were held in an early data release.

CDR3 size: 15 residues. Germline values: CDR1 SGHNT, CDR2 YENEEA. Trimming removed 5 bases from V and 1 base from J; junction bases left unmatched: 4. General study points: Several V segments, TRBV6-2 and TRBV6-3 among them, could not be told apart and were dropped. Confirmation was obtained in vitro that a few CMV-associated chains are specific for CMV antigens.

In the case of this clone: What it recognizes is unknown.

The primer mix had 60 Vbeta and 13 Jbeta primers. Clones were sequenced by immunoSEQ multiplex PCR, and TCRdb holds only the in-frame ones, with some missing. Here the sample spans over 150,000 clones, just under 80% being singletons. This chain joins TRBV11-3 and TRBJ1-1, with TRBD1 matching over 10 bases. Sequencing was done on a sample of PBMCs. The clonotype was recovered from a woman in her fifties or sixties in good health and CMV-seropositive. The CDR3 coding sequence is TGTGCCAGCAGCCCTGGACAGGGGGGGAACACTGAAGCTTTCTTT. Translating gives CASSPGQGGNTEAFF.